The sample holds a few counts of the clone carrying this T cell receptor beta chain. Its matching antigen is unknown. This entry is derived from a study of cytomegalovirus exposure and HLA in healthy donors. General study findings and limits: Per a later analysis, 15,000 to 20,000 TCR beta sequences showed association with HLA alleles at 0.05 false discovery rate. The CMV antigen specificity of a few CMV-associated chains was confirmed through in vitro analysis. Relative to equally common others, HLA-associated TCR beta chains showed greater clonal expansion in a later analysis.

Both 60 Vbeta primers and 13 Jbeta primers went into the PCR. As originally analysed: In a later analysis, approximately 73 million unique TCR beta chains included roughly 11 million shared by two or more donors. Libraries were prepared by immunoSEQ multiplex PCR; TCRdb keeps only in-frame clonotypes and omits some of them. V, J and clone size were drawn from that table, and D and trimming were deduced from the DNA. The sample has roughly 110,000 clones; over 75% are singletons. In germline, CDR1 is MNHEY, CDR2 SMNVEV (reference sequence). Trimming removed 6 bases from V and 2 bases from J; junction bases left unmatched: 8. This CDR3 is built from 16 residues.

The chain couples TRBV27 to TRBJ2-2, with 8 bases aligning to TRBD1. Sequencing was done on a sample of PBMCs. This receptor was taken from a man aged 40-50 years in good health and CMV-seropositive. CDR3 in amino acids: CASRTRQGLNTGELFF. CDR3 coding DNA: TGTGCCAGCAGAACCCGACAGGGGCTTAACACCGGGGAGCTGTTTTTT.